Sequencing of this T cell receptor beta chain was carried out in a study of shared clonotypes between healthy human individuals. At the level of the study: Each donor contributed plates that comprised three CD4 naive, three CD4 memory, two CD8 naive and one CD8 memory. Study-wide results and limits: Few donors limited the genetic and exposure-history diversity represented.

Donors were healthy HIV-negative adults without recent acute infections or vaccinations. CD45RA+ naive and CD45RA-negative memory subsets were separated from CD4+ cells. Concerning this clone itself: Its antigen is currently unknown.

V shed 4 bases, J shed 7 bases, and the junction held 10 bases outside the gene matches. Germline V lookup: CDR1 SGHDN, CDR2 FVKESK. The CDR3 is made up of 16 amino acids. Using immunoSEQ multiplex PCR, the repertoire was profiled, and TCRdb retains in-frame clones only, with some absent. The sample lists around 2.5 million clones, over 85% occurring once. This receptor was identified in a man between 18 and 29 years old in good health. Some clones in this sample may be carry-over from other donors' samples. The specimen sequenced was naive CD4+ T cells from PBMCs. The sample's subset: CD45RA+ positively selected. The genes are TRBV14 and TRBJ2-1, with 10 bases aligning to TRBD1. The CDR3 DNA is TGTGCCAGCAGCCTTCGACAGGGGGCGAGTATTAATGAGCAGTTCTTC. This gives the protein CASSLRQGASINEQFF.